This T cell receptor beta chain comes out of a study of chemoradiotherapy in HPV16-positive cancers. Findings of the study overall: HPV-specific T cells were functionally defined from only a couple of HPV16-positive patients. During treatment, candidate HPV-specific clones and E7-related motifs expanded in tumor.

Sequencing used immunoSEQ multiplex PCR; TCRdb keeps in-frame clones, though not all of them. Of roughly 12,000 clones listed, around 90% are singletons. Concerning this clone: Its cognate antigen is unknown.

The sample here was blood, taken from a patient who underwent chemoradiotherapy. The TCR sequence derives from a human donor with HPV-associated anogenital cancer.

The CDR3 is CASSEPHRTQYF. Written as DNA, the CDR3 is TGTGCCAGCAGTGAACCCCACAGGACCCAGTACTTC. The J gene is TRBJ2-5, the V gene TRBV6-1; D unclear. The CDR3 has 12 residues. V lost 2 bases to trimming and J lost 7 bases, with 8 bases between them. Germline-derived CDR1 and CDR2 are MNHNS and SASEGT.